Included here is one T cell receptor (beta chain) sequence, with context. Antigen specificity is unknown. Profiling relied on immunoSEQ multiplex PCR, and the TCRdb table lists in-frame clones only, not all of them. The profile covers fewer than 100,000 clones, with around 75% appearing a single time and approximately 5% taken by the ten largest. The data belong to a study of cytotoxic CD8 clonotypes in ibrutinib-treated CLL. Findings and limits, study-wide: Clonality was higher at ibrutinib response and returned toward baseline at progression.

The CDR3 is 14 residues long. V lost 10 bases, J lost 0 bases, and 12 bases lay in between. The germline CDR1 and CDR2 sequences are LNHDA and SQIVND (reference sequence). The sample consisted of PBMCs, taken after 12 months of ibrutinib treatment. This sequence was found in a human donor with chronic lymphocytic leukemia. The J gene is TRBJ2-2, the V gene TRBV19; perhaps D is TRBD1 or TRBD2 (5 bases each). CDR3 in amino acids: CAIRAGTNTGELFF. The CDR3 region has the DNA TGTGCCATCAGGGCCGGGACGAACACCGGGGAGCTGTTTTTT.